The clone carrying this T cell receptor (beta chain) was observed a handful of times. Its antigen is currently unknown. Arm-PCR of CDR3 regions with iRepertoire HTBI primers generated TCR beta libraries. TCRdb called the multiplex PCR reads again in MiXCR, with one record for every CDR3 protein. The table records 400,000 to 500,000 distinct CDR3 sequences, under 25% of them present only once. The sample's time point: persistent/refractory GD, antithyroid drugs over 5 years with positive TRAb. From PBMCs, RNA was extracted and then used to make the TCR library. This entry belongs to a study of regulatory T cells in long-lasting Graves disease. Study-wide findings and caveats: Persistent disease preferred TRBV28, TRBJ1-2 and TRBJ2-5; new disease, TRBV20-1 and TRBJ2-1.

From germline, CDR1 is SNHLY and CDR2 FYNNEI. Trimming removed 5 bases at V and 5 bases at J, with 19 bases between. The CDR3 has 16 amino acids. The sample in question was peripheral blood mononuclear cells (PBMCs), obtained when the disease was refractory, from a patient treated with antithyroid drugs. The receptor was derived from a female donor with Graves disease. The chain links TRBV2 to TRBJ1-5, with a possible D match to TRBD1 (5 bases). Written as DNA, the CDR3 is TGTGCCAGCAGTCCCGCCCCCAGGACACCGGATCAGCCCCAGCATTTT. Amino acid sequence: CASSPAPRTPDQPQHF.